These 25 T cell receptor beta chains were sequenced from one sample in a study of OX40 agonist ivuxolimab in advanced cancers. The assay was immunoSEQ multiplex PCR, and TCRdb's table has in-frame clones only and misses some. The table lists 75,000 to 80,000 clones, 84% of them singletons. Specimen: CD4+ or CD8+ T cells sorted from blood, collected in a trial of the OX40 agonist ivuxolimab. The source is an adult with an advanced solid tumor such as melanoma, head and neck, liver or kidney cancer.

The CDR3 sequence is CASSDPSSTDTQYF. The DNA for the CDR3 is TGTGCCAGCAGCGACCCCAGTAGCACAGATACGCAGTATTTT. V gene TRBV7-3 combines with J gene TRBJ2-3; D uncertain. Germline loops: CDR1 SGHTA, CDR2 FQGTGA. The CDR3 contains 14 residues. The V gene lost 5 bases and the J gene lost 0 bases, with 9 bases spanning the gap.

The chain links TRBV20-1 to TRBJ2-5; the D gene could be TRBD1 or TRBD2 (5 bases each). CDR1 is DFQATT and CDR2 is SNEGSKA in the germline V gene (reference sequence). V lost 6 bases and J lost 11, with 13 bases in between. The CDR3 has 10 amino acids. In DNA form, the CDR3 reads TGCAGTGCGGGACGCTCAGAGCAGTACTTC. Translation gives CSAGRSEQYF.

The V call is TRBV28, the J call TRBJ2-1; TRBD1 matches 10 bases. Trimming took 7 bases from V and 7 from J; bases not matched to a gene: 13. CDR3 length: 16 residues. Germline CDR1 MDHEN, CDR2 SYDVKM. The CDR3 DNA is TGTGCCAGCACCCCCTTCAGGACAGGGGGTAGGAATGAGCAGTTCTTC. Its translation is CASTPFRTGGRNEQFF.

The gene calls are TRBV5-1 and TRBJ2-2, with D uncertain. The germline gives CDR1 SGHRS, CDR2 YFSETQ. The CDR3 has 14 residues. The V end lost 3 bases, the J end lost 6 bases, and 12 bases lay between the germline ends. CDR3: CASSSGSVAGELFF. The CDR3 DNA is TGCGCCAGCAGCTCAGGCAGCGTGGCCGGGGAGCTGTTTTTT.

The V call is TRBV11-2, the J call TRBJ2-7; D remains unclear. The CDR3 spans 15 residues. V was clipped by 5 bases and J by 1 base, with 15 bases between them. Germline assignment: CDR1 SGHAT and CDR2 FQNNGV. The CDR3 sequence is CASSRILGESYEQYF. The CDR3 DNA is TGTGCCAGCAGCCGAATCCTCGGCGAATCCTACGAGCAGTACTTC.

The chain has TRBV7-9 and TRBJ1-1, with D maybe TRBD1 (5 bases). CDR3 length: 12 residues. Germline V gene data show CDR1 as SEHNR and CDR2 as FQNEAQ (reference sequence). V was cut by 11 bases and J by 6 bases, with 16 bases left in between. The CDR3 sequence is CAPGRVVAEAFF. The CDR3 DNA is TGTGCCCCGGGCAGGGTGGTAGCTGAAGCTTTCTTT.

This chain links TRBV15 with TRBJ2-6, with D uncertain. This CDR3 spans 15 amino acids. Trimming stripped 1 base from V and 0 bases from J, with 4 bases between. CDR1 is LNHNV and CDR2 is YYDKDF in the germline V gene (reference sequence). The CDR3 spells CATSRGGSGANVLTF. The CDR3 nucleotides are TGTGCCACCAGCAGAGGGGGCTCTGGGGCCAACGTCCTGACTTTC.

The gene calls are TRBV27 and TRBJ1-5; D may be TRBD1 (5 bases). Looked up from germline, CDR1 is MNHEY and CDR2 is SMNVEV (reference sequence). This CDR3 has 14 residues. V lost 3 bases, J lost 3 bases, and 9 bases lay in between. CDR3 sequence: CASSLGGTNQPQHF. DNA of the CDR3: TGTGCCAGCAGTTTGGGGGGAACCAATCAGCCCCAGCATTTT.

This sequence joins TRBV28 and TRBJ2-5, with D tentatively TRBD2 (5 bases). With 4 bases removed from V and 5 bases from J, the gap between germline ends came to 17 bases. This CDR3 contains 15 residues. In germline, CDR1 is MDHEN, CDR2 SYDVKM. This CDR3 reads CASSSPLSPGETQYF. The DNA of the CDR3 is TGTGCCAGCAGTTCACCCCTGTCCCCGGGGGAGACCCAGTACTTC.

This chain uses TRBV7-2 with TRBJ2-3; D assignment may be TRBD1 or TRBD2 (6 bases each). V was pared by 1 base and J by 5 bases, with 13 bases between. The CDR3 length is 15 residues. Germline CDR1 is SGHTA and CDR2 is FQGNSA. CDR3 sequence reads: CASSLDGGLGDTQYF. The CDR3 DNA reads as TGTGCCAGCAGCTTAGATGGGGGGCTGGGAGATACGCAGTATTTT.

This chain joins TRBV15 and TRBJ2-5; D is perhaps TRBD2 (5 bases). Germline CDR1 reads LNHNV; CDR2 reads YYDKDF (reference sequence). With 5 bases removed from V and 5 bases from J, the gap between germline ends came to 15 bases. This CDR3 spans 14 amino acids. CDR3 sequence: CATSPRTGGETQYF. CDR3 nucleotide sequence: TGTGCCACCAGCCCCCGGACGGGCGGGGAGACCCAGTACTTC.

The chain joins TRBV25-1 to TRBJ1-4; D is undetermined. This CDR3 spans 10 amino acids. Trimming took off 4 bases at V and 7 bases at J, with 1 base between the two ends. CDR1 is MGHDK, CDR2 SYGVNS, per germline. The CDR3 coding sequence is TGTGCCAGCAGTGGTGAAAAACTGTTTTTT. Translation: CASSGEKLFF.

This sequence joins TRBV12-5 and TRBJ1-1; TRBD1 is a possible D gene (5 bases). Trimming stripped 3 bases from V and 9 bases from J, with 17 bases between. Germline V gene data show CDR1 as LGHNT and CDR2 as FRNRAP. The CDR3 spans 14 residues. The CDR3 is CASGLGTSRLQAFF. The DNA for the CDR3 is TGTGCTAGTGGTTTAGGGACGAGTCGGCTTCAAGCTTTCTTT.

The CDR3 nucleotides read TGTGCCAGCAGCTTATCCGACAGGGGCAATCAGCCCCAGCATTTT. Protein: CASSLSDRGNQPQHF. The rearrangement uses TRBV7-9 and TRBJ1-5; 7 bases align to TRBD1. This CDR3 spans 15 amino acids. Trimming cost V 2 bases and J 2 bases; bases outside gene matches: 3. CDR1 and CDR2 from the germline V gene are SEHNR and FQNEAQ (reference sequence).

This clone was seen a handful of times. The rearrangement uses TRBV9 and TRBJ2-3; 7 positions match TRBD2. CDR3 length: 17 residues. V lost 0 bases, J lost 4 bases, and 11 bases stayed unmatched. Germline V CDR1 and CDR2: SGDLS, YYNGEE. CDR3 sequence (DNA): TGTGCCAGCAGCGTAGAAGTATCGGGCGGGAGCGCAGATACGCAGTATTTT. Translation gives CASSVEVSGGSADTQYF. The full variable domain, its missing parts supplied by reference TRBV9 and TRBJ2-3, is DSGVTQTPKHLITATGQRVTLRCSPRSGDLSVYWYQQSLDQGLQFLIQYYNGEERAKGNILERFSAQQFPDLHSELNLSSLELGDSALYFCASSVEVSGGSADTQYFGPGTRLTVL.

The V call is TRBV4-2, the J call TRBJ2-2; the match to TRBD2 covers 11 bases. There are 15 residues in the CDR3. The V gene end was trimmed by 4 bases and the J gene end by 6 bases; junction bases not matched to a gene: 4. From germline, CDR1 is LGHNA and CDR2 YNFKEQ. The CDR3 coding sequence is TGTGCCAGCAGCCTAGCGGGGGGGTCGGCCGGGGAGCTGTTTTTT. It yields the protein CASSLAGGSAGELFF.

The CDR3 sequence is CASSSSSGGTTQYF. The CDR3 DNA is TGTGCCAGCAGCTCCTCTAGCGGGGGGACAACCCAGTACTTC. This chain links TRBV11-2 with TRBJ2-5, with 11 nucleotides matching TRBD2. Germline CDR1 is SGHAT and CDR2 is FQNNGV. The V gene end was trimmed by 4 bases and the J gene end by 8 bases; junction bases not matched to a gene: 6. The CDR3 runs to 14 residues. The complete variable domain, with remaining parts taken from reference TRBV11-2 and TRBJ2-5, reads EAGVAQSPRYKIIEKRQSVAFWCNPISGHATLYWYQQILGQGPKLLIQFQNNGVVDDSQLPKDRFSAERLKGVDSTLKIQPAKLEDSAVYLCASSSSSGGTTQYFGPGTRLLVL.

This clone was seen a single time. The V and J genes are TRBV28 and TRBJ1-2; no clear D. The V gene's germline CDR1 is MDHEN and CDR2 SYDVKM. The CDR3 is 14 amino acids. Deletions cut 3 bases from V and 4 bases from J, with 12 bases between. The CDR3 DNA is TGTGCCAGCAGTTTTCAGGCGGTTGGCTATGGCTACACCTTC. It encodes CASSFQAVGYGYTF.

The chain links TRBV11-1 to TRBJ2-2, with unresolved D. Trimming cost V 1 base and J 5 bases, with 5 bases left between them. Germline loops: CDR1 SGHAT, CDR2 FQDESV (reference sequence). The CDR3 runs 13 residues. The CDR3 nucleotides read TGTGCCAGCAGCTTAGGGGAAACCGGGGAGCTGTTTTTT. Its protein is CASSLGETGELFF. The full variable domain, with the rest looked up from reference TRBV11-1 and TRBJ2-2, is EAEVAQSPRYKITEKSQAVAFWCDPISGHATLYWYRQILGQGPELLVQFQDESVVDDSQLPKDRFSAERLKGVDSTLKIQPAELGDSAMYLCASSLGETGELFFGEGSRLTVL.

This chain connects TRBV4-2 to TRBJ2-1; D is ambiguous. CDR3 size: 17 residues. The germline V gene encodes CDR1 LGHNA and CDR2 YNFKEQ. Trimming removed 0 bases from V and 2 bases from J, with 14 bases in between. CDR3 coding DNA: TGTGCCAGCAGCCAAGATTTGGCAGACCCCGCCTACAATGAGCAGTTCTTC. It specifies CASSQDLADPAYNEQFF.

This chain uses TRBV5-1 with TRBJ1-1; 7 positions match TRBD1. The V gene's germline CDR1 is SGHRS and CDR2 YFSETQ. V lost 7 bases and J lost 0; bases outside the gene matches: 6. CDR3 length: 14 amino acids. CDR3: CASRRTGLNTEAFF. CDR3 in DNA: TGCGCCAGCCGTAGGACAGGCCTGAACACTGAAGCTTTCTTT.

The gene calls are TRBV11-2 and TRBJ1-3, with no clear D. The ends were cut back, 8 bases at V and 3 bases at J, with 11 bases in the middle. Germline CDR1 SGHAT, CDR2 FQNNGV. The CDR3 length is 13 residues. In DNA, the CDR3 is TGTGCCAGCGGGTTGGCAGGTGGAAACACCATATATTTT. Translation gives CASGLAGGNTIYF.

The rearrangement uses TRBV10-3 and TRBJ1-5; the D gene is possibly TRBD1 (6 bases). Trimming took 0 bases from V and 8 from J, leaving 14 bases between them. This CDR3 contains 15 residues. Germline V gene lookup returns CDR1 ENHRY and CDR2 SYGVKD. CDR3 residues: CAISESRGAWEPQHF. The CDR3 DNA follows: TGTGCCATCAGTGAGTCCCGGGGGGCTTGGGAGCCCCAGCATTTT.

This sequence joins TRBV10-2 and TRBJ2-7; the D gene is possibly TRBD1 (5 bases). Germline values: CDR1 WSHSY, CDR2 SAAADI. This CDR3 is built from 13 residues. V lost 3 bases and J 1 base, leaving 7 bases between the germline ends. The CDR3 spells CASSEQDSYEQYF. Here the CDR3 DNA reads TGCGCCAGCAGTGAACAGGATTCCTACGAGCAGTACTTC.

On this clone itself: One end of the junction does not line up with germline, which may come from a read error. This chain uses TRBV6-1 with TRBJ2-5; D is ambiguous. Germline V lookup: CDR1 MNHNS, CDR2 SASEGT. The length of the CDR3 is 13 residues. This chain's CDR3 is CASSQDFQGTQYF. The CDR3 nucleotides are TGTGCCAGCAGTCAGGATTTCCAAGGGACCCAGTACTTC.